A single sample is the source of the 2 T cell receptor beta chains below, sequenced in a study of T cell repertoires in cytomegalovirus infection. MiXCR was run by TCRdb on the reads, yielding one entry per CDR3 protein. The repertoire holds approximately 500,000 distinct CDR3 sequences, with approximately 16% as singletons. The sequenced sample consisted of CD8+ T cells from PBMCs. The receptor source for this set is a human donor in good health (CMV status not recorded). Some clones in this sample may be carry-over from other donors' samples.

This clonotype turned up a few times. The genes are TRBV11-2 and TRBJ1-1, with unresolved D. The ends were cut back, 5 bases at V and 7 bases at J, with 11 bases in the middle. The CDR3 contains 12 residues. Germline-derived CDR1 and CDR2 are SGHAT and FQNNGV. The CDR3 DNA reads as TGTGCCAGCAGCGGGCCTCTGTATGAAGCTTTCTTT. Its protein product is CASSGPLYEAFF. Full variable domain (rest looked up from reference TRBV11-2 and TRBJ1-1): EAGVAQSPRYKIIEKRQSVAFWCNPISGHATLYWYQQILGQGPKLLIQFQNNGVVDDSQLPKDRFSAERLKGVDSTLKIQPAKLEDSAVYLCASSGPLYEAFFGQGTRLTVV.

This clonotype has a count of ten or more. The V call is TRBV7-9, the J call TRBJ2-3; possibly TRBD1 or TRBD2 for D (5 bases each). CDR1 and CDR2 (germline): SEHNR, FQNEAQ (reference sequence). This CDR3 spans 14 amino acids. V lost 5 bases to trimming and J lost 2 bases, with 11 bases between them. In nucleotides, the CDR3 is TGTGCCAGCAGCCGAGACGGGGCCACAGATACGCAGTATTTT. Translation gives CASSRDGATDTQYF.